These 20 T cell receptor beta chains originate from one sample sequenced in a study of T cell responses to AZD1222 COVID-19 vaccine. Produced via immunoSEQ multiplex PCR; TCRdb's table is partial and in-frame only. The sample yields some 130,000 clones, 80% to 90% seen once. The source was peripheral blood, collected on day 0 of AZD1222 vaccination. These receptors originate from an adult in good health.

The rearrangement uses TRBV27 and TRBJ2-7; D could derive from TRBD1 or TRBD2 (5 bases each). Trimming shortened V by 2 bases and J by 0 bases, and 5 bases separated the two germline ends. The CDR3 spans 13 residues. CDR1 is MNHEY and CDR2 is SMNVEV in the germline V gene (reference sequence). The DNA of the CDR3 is TGTGCCAGCAGTTTAGGGGGCTCCTACGAGCAGTACTTC. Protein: CASSLGGSYEQYF.

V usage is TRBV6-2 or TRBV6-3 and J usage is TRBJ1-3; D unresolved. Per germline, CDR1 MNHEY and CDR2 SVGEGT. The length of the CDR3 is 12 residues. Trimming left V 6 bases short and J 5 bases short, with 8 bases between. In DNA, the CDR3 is TGTGCCAGCAGCCCGACAAGAAACACCATATATTTT. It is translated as CASSPTRNTIYF.

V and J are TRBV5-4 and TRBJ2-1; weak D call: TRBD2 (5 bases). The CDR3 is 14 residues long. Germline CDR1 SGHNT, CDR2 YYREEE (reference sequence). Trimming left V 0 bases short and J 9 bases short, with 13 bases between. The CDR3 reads CASSLVAGRGEQFF. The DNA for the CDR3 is TGTGCCAGCAGCTTGGTGGCGGGCCGGGGTGAGCAGTTCTTC.

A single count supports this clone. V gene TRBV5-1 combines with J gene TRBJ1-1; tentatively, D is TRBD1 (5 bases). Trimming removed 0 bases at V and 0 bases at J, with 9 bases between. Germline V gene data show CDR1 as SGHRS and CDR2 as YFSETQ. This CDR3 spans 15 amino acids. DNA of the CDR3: TGCGCCAGCAGCTTGGGGACATCCGTGAACACTGAAGCTTTCTTT. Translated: CASSLGTSVNTEAFF.

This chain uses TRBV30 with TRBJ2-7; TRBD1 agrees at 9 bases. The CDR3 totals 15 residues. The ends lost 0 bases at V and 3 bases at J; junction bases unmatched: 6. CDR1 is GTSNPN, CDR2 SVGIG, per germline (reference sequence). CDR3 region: CAWSVTGTGNYEQYF. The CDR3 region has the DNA TGTGCCTGGAGTGTTACCGGGACAGGGAACTACGAGCAGTACTTC.

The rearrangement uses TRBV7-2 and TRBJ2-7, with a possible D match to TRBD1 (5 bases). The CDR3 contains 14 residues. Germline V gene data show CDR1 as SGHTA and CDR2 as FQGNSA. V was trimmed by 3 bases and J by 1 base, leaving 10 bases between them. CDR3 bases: TGTGCCAGCAGCTTCGACAGACTGTCCTACGAGCAGTACTTC. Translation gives CASSFDRLSYEQYF.

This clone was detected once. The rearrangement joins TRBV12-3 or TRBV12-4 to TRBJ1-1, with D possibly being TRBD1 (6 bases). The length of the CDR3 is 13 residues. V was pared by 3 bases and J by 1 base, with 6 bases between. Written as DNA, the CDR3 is TGTGCCAGCAGTTTGGGACAGAACACTGAAGCTTTCTTT. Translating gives CASSLGQNTEAFF.

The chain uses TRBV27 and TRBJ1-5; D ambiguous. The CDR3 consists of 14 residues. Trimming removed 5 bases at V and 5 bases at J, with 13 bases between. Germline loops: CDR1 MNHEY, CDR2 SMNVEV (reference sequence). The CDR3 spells CASSLTASDQPQHF. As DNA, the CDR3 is TGTGCCAGCAGTCTCACAGCTTCTGATCAGCCCCAGCATTTT.

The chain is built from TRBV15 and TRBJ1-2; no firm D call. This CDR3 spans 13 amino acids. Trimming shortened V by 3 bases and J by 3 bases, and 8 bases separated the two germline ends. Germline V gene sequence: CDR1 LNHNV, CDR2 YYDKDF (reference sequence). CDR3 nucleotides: TGTGCCACCAGCAGCCTTGACCACTATGGCTACACCTTC. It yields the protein CATSSLDHYGYTF.

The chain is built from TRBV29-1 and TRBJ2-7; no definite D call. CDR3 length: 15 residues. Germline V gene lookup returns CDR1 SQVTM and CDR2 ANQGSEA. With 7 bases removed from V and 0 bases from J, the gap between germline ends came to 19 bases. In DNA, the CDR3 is TGCAGCGCCGTCCGGCCGGCCCCGACCTCCTACGAGCAGTACTTC. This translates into CSAVRPAPTSYEQYF.

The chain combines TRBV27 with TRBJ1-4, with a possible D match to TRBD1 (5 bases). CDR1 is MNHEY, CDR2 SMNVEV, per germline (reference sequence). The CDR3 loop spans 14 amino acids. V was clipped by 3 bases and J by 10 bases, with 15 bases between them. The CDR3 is CASSFGHRAGKLFF. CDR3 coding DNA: TGTGCCAGCAGTTTTGGACACCGAGCAGGAAAACTGTTTTTT.

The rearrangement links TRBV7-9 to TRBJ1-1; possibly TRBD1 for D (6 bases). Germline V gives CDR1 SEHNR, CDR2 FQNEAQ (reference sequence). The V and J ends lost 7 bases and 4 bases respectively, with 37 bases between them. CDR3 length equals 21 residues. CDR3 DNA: TGTGCCAGCACCTCTTTCCCCGTAGGGGGGGCTCACCCTACCTTTCTCACTGAAGCTTTCTTT. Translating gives CASTSFPVGGAHPTFLTEAFF.

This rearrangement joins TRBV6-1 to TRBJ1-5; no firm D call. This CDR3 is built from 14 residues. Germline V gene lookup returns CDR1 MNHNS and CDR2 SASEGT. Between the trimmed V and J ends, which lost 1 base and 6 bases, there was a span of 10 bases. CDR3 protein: CASSEERWVQPQHF. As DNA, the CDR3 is TGTGCCAGCAGTGAAGAGAGATGGGTTCAGCCCCAGCATTTT.

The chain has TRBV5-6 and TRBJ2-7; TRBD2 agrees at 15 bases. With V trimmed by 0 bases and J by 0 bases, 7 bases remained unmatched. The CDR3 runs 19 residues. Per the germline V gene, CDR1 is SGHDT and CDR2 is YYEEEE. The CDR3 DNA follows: TGTGCCAGCAGCTTGGCCTGGACTAGCGGGGGGGCCAGCTCCTACGAGCAGTACTTC. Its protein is CASSLAWTSGGASSYEQYF.

The chain's CDR3 is CASSPGQGARGYTF. CDR3 coding DNA: TGTGCCAGCAGCCCCGGACAGGGGGCAAGAGGCTACACCTTC. This chain uses TRBV7-3 with TRBJ1-2, with TRBD1 matching 11 bases. The CDR3 has 14 residues. Germline CDR1 reads SGHTA; CDR2 reads FQGTGA. V gave up 5 bases and J gave up 8 bases; unmatched junction bases: 7.

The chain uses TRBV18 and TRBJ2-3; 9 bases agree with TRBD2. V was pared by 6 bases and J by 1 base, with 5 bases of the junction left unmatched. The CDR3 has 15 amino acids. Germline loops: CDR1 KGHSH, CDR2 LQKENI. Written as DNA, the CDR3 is TGTGCCAGCTCCGGCCGACTAGCGGGCACAGATACGCAGTATTTT. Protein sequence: CASSGRLAGTDTQYF.

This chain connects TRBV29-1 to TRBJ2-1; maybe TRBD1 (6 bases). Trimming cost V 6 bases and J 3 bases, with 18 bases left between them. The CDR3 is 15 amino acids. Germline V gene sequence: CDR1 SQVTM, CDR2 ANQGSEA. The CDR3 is CSVPITGTIYNEQFF. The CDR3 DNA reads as TGCAGCGTCCCCATTACAGGGACGATCTACAATGAGCAGTTCTTC.

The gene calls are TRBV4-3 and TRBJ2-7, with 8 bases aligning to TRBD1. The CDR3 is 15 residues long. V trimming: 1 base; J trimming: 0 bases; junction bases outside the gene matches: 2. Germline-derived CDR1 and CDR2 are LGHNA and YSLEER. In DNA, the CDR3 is TGCGCCAGCAGCCAAGCCGGGACAGGCTCCTACGAGCAGTACTTC. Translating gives CASSQAGTGSYEQYF.

CDR3 nucleotide sequence: TGCAGTGCTAGAGGAGACTATGGCTACACCTTC. It is translated as CSARGDYGYTF. V is TRBV20-1 and J is TRBJ1-2; D is unresolved. Germline V CDR1 and CDR2: DFQATT, SNEGSKA (reference sequence). The CDR3 contains 11 residues. The ends were cut back, 1 base at V and 3 bases at J, with 3 bases in the middle.

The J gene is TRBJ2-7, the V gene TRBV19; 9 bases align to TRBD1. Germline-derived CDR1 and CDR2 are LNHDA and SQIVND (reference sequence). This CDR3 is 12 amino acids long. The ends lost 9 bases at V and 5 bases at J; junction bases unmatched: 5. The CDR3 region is CASRTGGNEQYF. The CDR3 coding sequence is TGTGCCAGCAGAACAGGGGGCAACGAGCAGTACTTC.